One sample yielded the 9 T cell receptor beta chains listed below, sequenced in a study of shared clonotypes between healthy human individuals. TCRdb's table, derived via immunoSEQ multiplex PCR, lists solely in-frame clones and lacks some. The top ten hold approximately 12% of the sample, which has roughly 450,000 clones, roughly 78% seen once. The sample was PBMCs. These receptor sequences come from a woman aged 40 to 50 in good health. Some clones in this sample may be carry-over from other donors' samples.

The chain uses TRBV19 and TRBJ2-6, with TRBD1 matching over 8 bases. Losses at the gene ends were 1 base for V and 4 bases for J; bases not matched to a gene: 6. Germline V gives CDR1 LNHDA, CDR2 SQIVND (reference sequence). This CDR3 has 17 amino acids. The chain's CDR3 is CASSIVQGAPGANVLTF. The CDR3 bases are TGTGCCAGTAGTATAGTCCAGGGGGCGCCCGGGGCCAACGTCCTGACTTTC.

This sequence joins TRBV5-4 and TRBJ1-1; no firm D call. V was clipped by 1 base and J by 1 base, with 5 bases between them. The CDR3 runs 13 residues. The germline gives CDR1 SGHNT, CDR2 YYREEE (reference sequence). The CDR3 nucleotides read TGTGCCAGCAGCTTGCCAGAGAACACTGAAGCTTTCTTT. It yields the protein CASSLPENTEAFF.

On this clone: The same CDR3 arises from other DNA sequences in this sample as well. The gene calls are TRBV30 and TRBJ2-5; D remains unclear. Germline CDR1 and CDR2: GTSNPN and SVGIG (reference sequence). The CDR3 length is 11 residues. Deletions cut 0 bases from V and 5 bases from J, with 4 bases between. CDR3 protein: CAWSVLETQYF. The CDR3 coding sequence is TGTGCCTGGAGTGTGTTGGAGACCCAGTACTTC.

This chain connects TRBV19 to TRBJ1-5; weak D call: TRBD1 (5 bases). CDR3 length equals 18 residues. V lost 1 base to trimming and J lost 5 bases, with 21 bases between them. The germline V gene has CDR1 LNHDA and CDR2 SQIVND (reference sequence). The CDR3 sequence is CASSIVRGRRVWDQPQHF. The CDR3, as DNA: TGTGCCAGTAGTATAGTAAGGGGAAGGAGGGTCTGGGATCAGCCCCAGCATTTT.

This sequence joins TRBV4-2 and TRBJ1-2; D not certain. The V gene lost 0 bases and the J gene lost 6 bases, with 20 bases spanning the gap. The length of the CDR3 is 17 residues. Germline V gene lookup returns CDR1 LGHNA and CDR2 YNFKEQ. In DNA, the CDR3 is TGTGCCAGCAGCCAAGATGGTGCAGTAGGGATCCGGAATGGCTACACCTTC. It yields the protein CASSQDGAVGIRNGYTF.

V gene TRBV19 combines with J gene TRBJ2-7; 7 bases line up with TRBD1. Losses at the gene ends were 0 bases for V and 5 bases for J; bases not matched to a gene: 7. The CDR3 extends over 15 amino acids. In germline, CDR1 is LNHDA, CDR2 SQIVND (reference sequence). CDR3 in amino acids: CASSIDLNRGDEQYF. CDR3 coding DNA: TGTGCCAGTAGTATAGATCTGAACAGGGGCGACGAGCAGTACTTC.

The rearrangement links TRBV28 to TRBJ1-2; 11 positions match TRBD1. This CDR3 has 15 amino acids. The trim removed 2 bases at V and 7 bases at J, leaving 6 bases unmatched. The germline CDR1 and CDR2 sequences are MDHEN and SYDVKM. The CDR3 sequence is CASSLGTGGGFGYTF. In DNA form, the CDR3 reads TGTGCCAGCAGTTTAGGGACAGGGGGAGGTTTTGGCTACACCTTC.

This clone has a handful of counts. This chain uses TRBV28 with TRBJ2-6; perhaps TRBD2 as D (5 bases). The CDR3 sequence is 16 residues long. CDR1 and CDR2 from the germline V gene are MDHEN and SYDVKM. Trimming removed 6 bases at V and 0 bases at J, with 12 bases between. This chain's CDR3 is CASSSEAVSGANVLTF. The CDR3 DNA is TGTGCCAGCAGCTCAGAAGCGGTCTCTGGGGCCAACGTCCTGACTTTC.

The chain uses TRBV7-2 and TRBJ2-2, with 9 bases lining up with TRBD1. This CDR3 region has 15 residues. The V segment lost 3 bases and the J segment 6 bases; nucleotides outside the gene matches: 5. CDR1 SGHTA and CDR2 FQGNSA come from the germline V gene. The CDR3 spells CASSFQQGAAGELFF. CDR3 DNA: TGTGCCAGCAGCTTCCAACAGGGGGCGGCCGGGGAGCTGTTTTTT. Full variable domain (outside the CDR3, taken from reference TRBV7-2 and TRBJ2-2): GAGVSQSPSNKVTEKGKDVELRCDPISGHTALYWYRQSLGQGLEFLIYFQGNSAPDKSGLPSDRFSAERTGGSVSTLTIQRTQQEDSAVYLCASSFQQGAAGELFFGEGSRLTVL.